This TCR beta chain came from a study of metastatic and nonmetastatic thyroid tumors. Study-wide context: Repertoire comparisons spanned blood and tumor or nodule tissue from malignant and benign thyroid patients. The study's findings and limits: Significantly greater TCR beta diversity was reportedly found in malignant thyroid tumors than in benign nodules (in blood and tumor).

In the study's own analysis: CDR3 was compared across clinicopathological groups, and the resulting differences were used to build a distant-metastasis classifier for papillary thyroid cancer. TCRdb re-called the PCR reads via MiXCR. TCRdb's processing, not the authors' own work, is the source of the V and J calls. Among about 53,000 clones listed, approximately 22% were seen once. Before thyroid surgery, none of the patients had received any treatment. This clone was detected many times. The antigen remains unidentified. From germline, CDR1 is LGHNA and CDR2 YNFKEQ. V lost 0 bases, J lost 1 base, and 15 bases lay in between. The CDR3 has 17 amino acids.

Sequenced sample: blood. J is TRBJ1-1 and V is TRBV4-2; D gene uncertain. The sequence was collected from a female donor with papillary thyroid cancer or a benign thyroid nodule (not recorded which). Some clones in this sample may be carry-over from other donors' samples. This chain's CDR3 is CASSQENRPAGNTEAFF. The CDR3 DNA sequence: TGTGCCAGCAGCCAAGAGAACCGGCCAGCAGGGAACACTGAAGCTTTCTTT.